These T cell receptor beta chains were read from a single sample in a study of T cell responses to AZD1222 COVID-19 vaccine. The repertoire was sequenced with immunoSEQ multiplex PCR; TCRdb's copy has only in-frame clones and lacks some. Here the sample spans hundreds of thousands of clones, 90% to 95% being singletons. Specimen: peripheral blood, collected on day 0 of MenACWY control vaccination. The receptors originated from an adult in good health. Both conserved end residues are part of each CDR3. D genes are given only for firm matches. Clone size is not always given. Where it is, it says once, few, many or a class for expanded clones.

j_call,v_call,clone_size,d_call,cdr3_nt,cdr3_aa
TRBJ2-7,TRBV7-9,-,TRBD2,TGTGCCAGCAGCTTCGGGGGGAATCACGAGCAGTACTTC,CASSFGGNHEQYF
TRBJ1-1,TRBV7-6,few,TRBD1,TGTGCCAGCAGCTCCAGGGGGCGAGGCACTGAAGCTTTCTTT,CASSSRGRGTEAFF
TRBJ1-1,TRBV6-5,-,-,TGTGCCAGCGGTAGAAGGGGGAGGACTGAAGCTTTCTTT,CASGRRGRTEAFF
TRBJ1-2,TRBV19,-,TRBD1,TGTGCCAGTAGCCCCGACAGGGACTATGGCTACACCTTC,CASSPDRDYGYTF
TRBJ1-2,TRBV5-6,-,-,TGTGCCAGCAGCTTGTACGGGACCCGGTTGGGCTACACCTTC,CASSLYGTRLGYTF
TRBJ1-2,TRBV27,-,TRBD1,TGTGCCAGCAGTTTAGGCCGCGGGACAGCGGGGAACTATGGCTACACCTTC,CASSLGRGTAGNYGYTF
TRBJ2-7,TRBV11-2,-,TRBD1,TGTGCCAGCAGCCACCAGGGACAGGAAGCCTACGAGCAGTACTTC,CASSHQGQEAYEQYF
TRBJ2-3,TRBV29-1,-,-,TGCAGCGTTGATAGAGACACAGATACGCAGTATTTT,CSVDRDTDTQYF
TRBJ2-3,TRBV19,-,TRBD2,TGTGCCAGTAGTGGGTCCTTTGCGGGAGCCACAGATACGCAGTATTTT,CASSGSFAGATDTQYF
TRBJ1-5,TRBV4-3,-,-,TGCGCCAGCAGCCAAGGAACAGGGAATCAGCCCCAGCATTTT,CASSQGTGNQPQHF
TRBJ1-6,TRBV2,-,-,TGTGCCAGCAGTGAAGCGCTGGGGGGGCCGGGGAGCCCCCTCCACTTT,CASSEALGGPGSPLHF